One and the same sample provided the 21 T cell receptor beta chains below, sequenced in a study of cytomegalovirus exposure and HLA in healthy donors. The PCR used 60 Vbeta and 13 Jbeta primers. Profiling relied on immunoSEQ multiplex PCR, and the TCRdb table lists in-frame clones only, not all of them. The sample carries over 150,000 clones, 80% recorded once. Sequencing was carried out using PBMCs. The source is a human donor in good health.

This chain joins TRBV7-9 and TRBJ1-5; a weak D match, TRBD1 (6 bases). V gave up 5 bases and J gave up 0 bases, with 11 bases separating them. Germline V gene data show CDR1 as SEHNR and CDR2 as FQNEAQ (reference sequence). The CDR3 extends over 15 amino acids. CDR3 sequence (DNA): TGTGCCAGCAGCGACAACAGGGATAGCAATCAGCCCCAGCATTTT. It codes for CASSDNRDSNQPQHF.

This clone was found once. In nucleotides, the CDR3 is TGTGCCAGCAGCCCACAGGGAGGGAGTCTGCCCCAGCATTTT. Amino acid sequence: CASSPQGGSLPQHF. V usage is TRBV7-2 and J usage is TRBJ1-5, with a possible D match to TRBD1 (6 bases). Per the germline V gene, CDR1 is SGHTA and CDR2 is FQGNSA. The CDR3 spans 14 residues. The V end was cut by 5 bases, the J end by 9 bases, with 17 bases between. Full variable domain (remainder filled in from reference TRBV7-2 and TRBJ1-5): GAGVSQSPSNKVTEKGKDVELRCDPISGHTALYWYRQSLGQGLEFLIYFQGNSAPDKSGLPSDRFSAERTGGSVSTLTIQRTQQEDSAVYLCASSPQGGSLPQHFGDGTRLSIL.

Concerning this clone: A junction end diverges from the germline sequence, so it may reflect a read error. The V gene is TRBV6-1, the J gene TRBJ2-7; 8 bases map to TRBD1. The germline V gene encodes CDR1 MNHNS and CDR2 SASEGT. The CDR3 covers 15 residues. The CDR3 nucleotides are TGTGCCAGCAGGGAAGGGACAGGCCTAACCTACGAGCAGTACTTC. Its translation is CASREGTGLTYEQYF.

V is TRBV7-9 and J is TRBJ2-3; a possible D gene is TRBD1 (6 bases). Trimming took 5 bases from V and 3 from J, leaving 12 bases between them. This CDR3 comprises 14 residues. The germline V gene has CDR1 SEHNR and CDR2 FQNEAQ (reference sequence). CDR3 amino acids: CASSTGHTTDTQYF. In nucleotides, the CDR3 is TGTGCCAGCAGCACGGGACACACGACAGATACGCAGTATTTT.

The V and J genes are TRBV7-8 and TRBJ2-2; the D is unclear. Germline CDR1 and CDR2: SGHVS and FQNEAQ. The V and J ends lost 2 bases and 0 bases respectively, with 10 bases between them. The CDR3 runs to 16 residues. CDR3 nucleotides: TGTGCCAGCAGCTTACTGCGCCTCCCGAACACCGGGGAGCTGTTTTTT. Amino acids: CASSLLRLPNTGELFF.

This clone showed up just once. The chain uses TRBV15 and TRBJ1-2; D gene ambiguous. The CDR3 is 13 residues long. The germline CDR1 and CDR2 sequences are LNHNV and YYDKDF (reference sequence). V was cut by 0 bases and J by 5 bases, with 7 bases left in between. CDR3 in DNA: TGTGCCACCAGCAGAGATCCCCCATATGGCTACACCTTC. Its protein product is CATSRDPPYGYTF.

The genes are TRBV2 and TRBJ2-1; 8 bases are a match to TRBD2. V lost 4 bases and J lost 4; bases outside the gene matches: 6. This CDR3 has 15 residues. Germline lookup yields CDR1 SNHLY and CDR2 FYNNEI. CDR3: CASSVYGGGYNEQFF. The CDR3 coding sequence is TGTGCCAGCAGTGTTTACGGGGGGGGTTACAATGAGCAGTTCTTC. The full variable domain, rest sourced from reference TRBV2 and TRBJ2-1, is EPEVTQTPSHQVTQMGQEVILRCVPISNHLYFYWYRQILGQKVEFLVSFYNNEISEKSEIFDDQFSVERPDGSNFTLKIRSTKLEDSAMYFCASSVYGGGYNEQFFGPGTRLTVL.

This chain uses TRBV9 with TRBJ2-7, with TRBD2 matching over 9 bases. The CDR3 is 15 residues long. Per the germline V gene, CDR1 is SGDLS and CDR2 is YYNGEE. With 4 bases clipped from V and 0 bases from J, the junction kept 5 bases outside the gene matches. This chain's CDR3 is CASSPSGGPSYEQYF. The CDR3 DNA reads TGTGCCAGCAGCCCAAGCGGGGGGCCCTCCTACGAGCAGTACTTC.

The chain has TRBV7-8 and TRBJ2-7; no clear D gene. Germline-derived CDR1 and CDR2 are SGHVS and FQNEAQ. The ends were cut back, 5 bases at V and 3 bases at J, with 8 bases in the middle. The CDR3 is made up of 12 amino acids. CDR3 protein: CASSPQSYEQYF. The CDR3 DNA sequence: TGTGCCAGCAGCCCACAGAGCTACGAGCAGTACTTC.

This clone was counted a single time. This rearrangement joins TRBV4-1 to TRBJ1-5, with 11 bases lining up with TRBD1. The CDR3 is 18 amino acids. Germline CDR1 and CDR2: MGHRA and YSYEKL. J gave up 2 bases and V 6 bases, and 12 bases lay outside the gene matches. The CDR3 protein is CASSKPGTGGSGNQPQHF. CDR3 sequence (DNA): TGCGCCAGCAGTAAACCTGGGACAGGGGGATCTGGCAATCAGCCCCAGCATTTT.

The V call is TRBV5-1, the J call TRBJ1-1; 7 bases match TRBD1. There are 15 residues in the CDR3. V lost 0 bases and J lost 0; bases outside the gene matches: 2. CDR1 and CDR2 (germline): SGHRS, YFSETQ. DNA of the CDR3: TGCGCCAGCAGCTTGGGGGGACAGATGAACACTGAAGCTTTCTTT. Translation: CASSLGGQMNTEAFF.

This clone was picked up one time. The chain combines TRBV7-2 with TRBJ1-1; perhaps TRBD1 as D (6 bases). Trimming cost V 5 bases and J 9 bases, with 22 bases left between them. The germline V gene encodes CDR1 SGHTA and CDR2 FQGNSA. This CDR3 region has 15 residues. In DNA, the CDR3 is TGTGCCAGCAGCACCACAGTACCGGACAGCTCTCAAGCTTTCTTT. It translates to CASSTTVPDSSQAFF.

The rearrangement joins TRBV5-1 to TRBJ1-2; possible D gene TRBD1, 6 bases. Trimming removed 0 bases at V and 6 bases at J, with 6 bases between. The CDR3 length is 12 residues. Germline-derived CDR1 and CDR2 are SGHRS and YFSETQ. For the CDR3, the DNA is TGCGCCAGCAGCTTGGGACAGGATGGCTACACCTTC. It translates to CASSLGQDGYTF.

There are a few counts of this clone. The V gene is TRBV5-4, the J gene TRBJ1-2; 8 bases map to TRBD1. The V segment lost 0 bases and the J segment 0 bases; nucleotides outside the gene matches: 4. This CDR3 is built from 16 residues. CDR1 SGHNT and CDR2 YYREEE come from the germline V gene (reference sequence). Here the CDR3 DNA reads TGTGCCAGCAGCTTGGGACAGGGGACGACTAACTATGGCTACACCTTC. It specifies CASSLGQGTTNYGYTF.

The CDR3 region is CASMRDSGRTTEAFF. The CDR3 DNA follows: TGTGCCAGCATGAGGGACAGCGGGAGAACAACTGAAGCTTTCTTT. The chain uses TRBV6-5 and TRBJ1-1, with 7 nucleotides matching TRBD1. The germline V gene encodes CDR1 MNHEY and CDR2 SVGAGI. The CDR3 extends over 15 amino acids. Unmatched junction bases numbered 13, after V lost 7 bases and J lost 5 bases.

The V and J genes are TRBV27 and TRBJ2-3; no clear D gene. From germline, CDR1 is MNHEY and CDR2 SMNVEV (reference sequence). CDR3 length equals 16 residues. With 6 bases removed from V and 4 bases from J, the gap between germline ends came to 20 bases. CDR3 region: CASSPPAGMSADTQYF. The CDR3 coding sequence is TGTGCCAGCAGCCCTCCGGCAGGCATGTCGGCAGATACGCAGTATTTT.

The J gene is TRBJ2-5, the V gene TRBV6-6, with 7 bases lining up with TRBD2. This CDR3 spans 14 amino acids. Germline CDR1 is MNHNY and CDR2 is SVGAGI (reference sequence). V trimming: 5 bases; J trimming: 2 bases; junction bases outside the gene matches: 5. The chain's CDR3 is CASSTGLPQETQYF. The CDR3 DNA is TGTGCCAGCAGTACGGGACTACCACAAGAGACCCAGTACTTC.

The chain carries TRBV6-6 and TRBJ2-1; 9 nucleotides align to TRBD1. The J segment lost 6 bases and the V segment lost 0 bases, leaving 3 bases of the junction unmatched. Germline assignment: CDR1 MNHNY and CDR2 SVGAGI (reference sequence). The CDR3 is 15 residues long. CDR3 bases: TGTGCCAGCAGTTACTCTGGACAGGGGCGCAATGAGCAGTTCTTC. It yields the protein CASSYSGQGRNEQFF.

This clone was seen a few times. The chain carries TRBV7-8 and TRBJ1-1; 7 nucleotides agree with TRBD1. The ends lost 0 bases at V and 0 bases at J; junction bases unmatched: 13. The CDR3 consists of 19 residues. From germline, CDR1 is SGHVS and CDR2 FQNEAQ. CDR3 sequence reads: CASSLAYRGRNNMNTEAFF. CDR3 sequence (DNA): TGTGCCAGCAGCTTAGCTTACAGGGGAAGGAATAACATGAACACTGAAGCTTTCTTT.

The chain is built from TRBV7-9 and TRBJ2-2; 10 positions match TRBD1. Germline V CDR1 and CDR2: SEHNR, FQNEAQ (reference sequence). The trim removed 4 bases at V and 3 bases at J, leaving 11 bases unmatched. The CDR3 totals 18 residues. As DNA, the CDR3 is TGTGCCAGCAGCTCCGACAGGGGGCGCGGCCTGTACACCGGGGAGCTGTTTTTT. It encodes CASSSDRGRGLYTGELFF.

The CDR3 region is CASSLRSFLTPNTQYF. Written as DNA, the CDR3 is TGCGCCAGCAGCTTGCGAAGTTTCCTCACACCGAATACGCAGTATTTT. This rearrangement joins TRBV5-1 to TRBJ2-3; D is unresolved. The CDR3 covers 16 residues. V was shortened by 1 base and J by 7 bases, with 19 bases between the two germline ends. CDR1 and CDR2 (germline): SGHRS, YFSETQ. The complete variable domain, with remaining parts taken from reference TRBV5-1 and TRBJ2-3, reads KAGVTQTPRYLIKTRGQQVTLSCSPISGHRSVSWYQQTPGQGLQFLFEYFSETQRNKGNFPGRFSGRQFSNSRSEMNVSTLELGDSALYLCASSLRSFLTPNTQYFGPGTRLTVL.